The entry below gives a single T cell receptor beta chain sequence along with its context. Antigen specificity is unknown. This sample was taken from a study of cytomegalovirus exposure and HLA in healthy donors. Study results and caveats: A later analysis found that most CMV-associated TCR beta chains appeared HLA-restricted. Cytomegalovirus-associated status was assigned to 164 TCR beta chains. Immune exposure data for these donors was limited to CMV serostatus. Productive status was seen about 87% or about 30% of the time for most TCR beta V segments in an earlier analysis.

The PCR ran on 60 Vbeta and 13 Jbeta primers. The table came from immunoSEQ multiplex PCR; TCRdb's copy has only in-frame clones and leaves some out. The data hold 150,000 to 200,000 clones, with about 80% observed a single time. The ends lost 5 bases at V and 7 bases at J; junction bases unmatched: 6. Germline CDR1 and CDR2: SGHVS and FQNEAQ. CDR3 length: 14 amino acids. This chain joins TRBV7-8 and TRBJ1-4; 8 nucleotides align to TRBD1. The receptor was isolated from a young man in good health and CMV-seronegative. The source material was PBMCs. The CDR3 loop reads CASSRTGYLEKLFF. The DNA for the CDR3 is TGTGCCAGCAGCCGGACAGGGTACCTTGAAAAACTGTTTTTT. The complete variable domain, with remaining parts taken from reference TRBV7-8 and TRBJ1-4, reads GAGVSQSPRYKVAKRGQDVALRCDPISGHVSLFWYQQALGQGPEFLTYFQNEAQLDKSGLPSDRFFAERPEGSVSTLKIQRTQQEDSAVYLCASSRTGYLEKLFFGSGTQLSVL.